This note documents a single T cell receptor beta chain sequence. Assay: immunoSEQ multiplex PCR; the TCRdb copy retains only in-frame clones and omits some. The table shows tens of thousands of clones, with 92% occurring only once. The source of the sample is a study of technical replicates of blood from a handful of donors. V was cut by 1 base and J by 6 bases, with 11 bases left in between. Germline values: CDR1 SGHTS, CDR2 YDEGEE. CDR3 length: 15 residues. The sequence was collected from a human donor in good health. The chain couples TRBV5-8 to TRBJ2-6, with D tentatively TRBD2 (5 bases). Sequenced input: T cells isolated from PBMCs. CDR3 sequence: CASSLQPGTANVLTF. Written as DNA, the CDR3 is TGTGCCAGCAGCTTGCAACCGGGAACGGCCAACGTCCTGACTTTC.